A single sample is the source of the 16 T cell receptor beta chains below, sequenced in a study of shared clonotypes between healthy human individuals. This table comes from immunoSEQ multiplex PCR, and its TCRdb copy is limited to in-frame clones, with some not included. The table shows 1,100,000 or so clones, with more than 75% occurring only once. Material: memory CD4+ T cells from PBMCs. Noted subset: CD45RA-negative fraction. The origin of the receptors is a man between 18 and 29 years old in good health. Some clones in this sample may be carry-over from other donors' samples.

The genes are TRBV5-6 and TRBJ2-5, with 7 bases identical to TRBD2. The V gene's germline CDR1 is SGHDT and CDR2 YYEEEE. Germline trimming cut 2 bases from V and 2 bases from J; bases unmatched to any gene: 6. There are 15 residues in the CDR3. CDR3 coding DNA: TGTGCCAGCAGCTTCCTAGCGGAGCTTCAAGAGACCCAGTACTTC. Protein sequence: CASSFLAELQETQYF.

The V call is TRBV2, the J call TRBJ2-3; 8 bases align to TRBD2. Germline V gene lookup returns CDR1 SNHLY and CDR2 FYNNEI. The trim removed 6 bases at V and 2 bases at J, leaving 7 bases unmatched. CDR3 length: 15 residues. For the CDR3, the DNA is TGTGCCAGCAGGGTGGCGGGAGGAGACACAGATACGCAGTATTTT. Translating it yields CASRVAGGDTDTQYF. Complete variable domain (other parts from reference TRBV2 and TRBJ2-3): EPEVTQTPSHQVTQMGQEVILRCVPISNHLYFYWYRQILGQKVEFLVSFYNNEISEKSEIFDDQFSVERPDGSNFTLKIRSTKLEDSAMYFCASRVAGGDTDTQYFGPGTRLTVL.

The genes are TRBV30 and TRBJ1-4; a possible D gene is TRBD1 (5 bases). Trimming left V 3 bases short and J 8 bases short, with 13 bases between. Germline values: CDR1 GTSNPN, CDR2 SVGIG (reference sequence). This CDR3 spans 13 amino acids. The CDR3 region has the DNA TGTGCCTGGAGGGGACCTATTAACGAAAAACTGTTTTTT. Protein product: CAWRGPINEKLFF.

Concerning this clone itself: This likely traces to a read error, being one base from a far larger clone. Other DNA sequences in this specimen translate into the identical CDR3. In nucleotides, the CDR3 is TGTGCCAGCAGCTTGGGACAGGGGGCTGGAAACACCATATATTTT. The encoded protein is CASSLGQGAGNTIYF. The chain links TRBV5-6 to TRBJ1-3, with 9 positions matching TRBD1. The CDR3 length is 15 residues. V shed 0 bases, J shed 2 bases, and the junction held 0 bases outside the gene matches. CDR1 SGHDT and CDR2 YYEEEE come from the germline V gene.

This chain connects TRBV5-1 to TRBJ1-5; 8 positions agree with TRBD1. This CDR3 spans 15 amino acids. The junction had 9 bases not matched to a gene; V was cut back by 4 bases and J by 6 bases. Per the germline V gene, CDR1 is SGHRS and CDR2 is YFSETQ. In DNA form, the CDR3 reads TGCGCCAGCAGCCCGGGACAGGCGGTACCTCAGCCCCAGCATTTT. Translating it yields CASSPGQAVPQPQHF.

V and J are TRBV7-3 and TRBJ2-7, with 9 bases that match TRBD1. V trimming: 5 bases; J trimming: 7 bases; junction bases outside the gene matches: 6. The germline gives CDR1 SGHTA, CDR2 FQGTGA. The CDR3 extends over 13 amino acids. CDR3: CASSPDRGREQYF. Written as DNA, the CDR3 is TGTGCCAGCAGCCCGGACAGGGGTAGGGAGCAGTACTTC.

The gene calls are TRBV5-1 and TRBJ1-2; D is possibly TRBD1 (5 bases). The V gene's germline CDR1 is SGHRS and CDR2 YFSETQ. The CDR3 sequence is 15 residues long. Trimming stripped 0 bases from V and 4 bases from J, with 13 bases between. The CDR3 protein is CASSLDGTSGYGYTF. The CDR3 nucleotides read TGCGCCAGCAGCTTGGACGGGACTTCTGGCTATGGCTACACCTTC. Supplemented by reference TRBV5-1 and TRBJ1-2, the full variable domain reads KAGVTQTPRYLIKTRGQQVTLSCSPISGHRSVSWYQQTPGQGLQFLFEYFSETQRNKGNFPGRFSGRQFSNSRSEMNVSTLELGDSALYLCASSLDGTSGYGYTFGSGTRLTVV.

V is TRBV14 and J is TRBJ2-7; D unresolved. This CDR3 spans 14 amino acids. Trimming took off 1 base at V and 3 bases at J, with 10 bases between the two ends. Germline V gives CDR1 SGHDN, CDR2 FVKESK. In DNA, the CDR3 is TGTGCCAGCAGCCAAGCCTGGGAACACTACGAGCAGTACTTC. It translates to CASSQAWEHYEQYF.

The rearrangement links TRBV5-4 to TRBJ2-7; 8 nucleotides align to TRBD2. The junction had 8 bases not matched to a gene; V was cut back by 5 bases and J by 1 base. This CDR3 has 15 amino acids. Germline values: CDR1 SGHNT, CDR2 YYREEE (reference sequence). CDR3 region: CASSPAGTRSYEQYF. DNA of the CDR3: TGTGCCAGCAGTCCGGCCGGGACTAGGTCCTACGAGCAGTACTTC.

The genes are TRBV11-2 and TRBJ2-7, with D possibly matching TRBD2 (6 bases). With 5 bases removed from V and 6 bases from J, the gap between germline ends came to 8 bases. There are 11 residues in the CDR3. CDR1 SGHAT and CDR2 FQNNGV come from the germline V gene. CDR3 loop: CASSVLAEQYF. The CDR3 DNA reads TGTGCCAGCAGCGTACTAGCCGAGCAGTACTTC.

The V call is TRBV5-1, the J call TRBJ1-1, with 8 bases fitting TRBD1. CDR1 SGHRS and CDR2 YFSETQ come from the germline V gene. V lost 6 bases, J lost 5 bases, and 6 bases stayed unmatched. This CDR3 contains 13 residues. This CDR3 reads CASTARGQTEAFF. CDR3 coding DNA: TGCGCCAGCACTGCCAGGGGGCAAACTGAAGCTTTCTTT.

The chain couples TRBV25-1 to TRBJ2-7, with 8 bases matching TRBD1. Germline CDR1 is MGHDK and CDR2 is SYGVNS. The CDR3 consists of 12 residues. The junction had 0 bases not matched to a gene; V was cut back by 2 bases and J by 6 bases. CDR3 sequence (DNA): TGTGCCAGCAGTGAAGACAGGGGCGAGCAGTACTTC. Amino acid sequence: CASSEDRGEQYF.

The chain joins TRBV7-9 to TRBJ1-2; no reliable D call. Between the trimmed V and J ends, which lost 5 bases and 3 bases, there was a span of 13 bases. This CDR3 is 14 amino acids long. The V gene's germline CDR1 is SEHNR and CDR2 FQNEAQ (reference sequence). The CDR3 region is CASSPNGPDYGYTF. CDR3 sequence (DNA): TGTGCCAGCAGCCCCAACGGACCGGACTATGGCTACACCTTC.

This sequence joins TRBV30 and TRBJ1-4; D gene ambiguous. Trimming removed 3 bases at V and 8 bases at J, with 16 bases between. This CDR3 contains 14 residues. Per germline, CDR1 GTSNPN and CDR2 SVGIG (reference sequence). CDR3 protein: CAWSSGGGSEKLFF. The DNA for the CDR3 is TGTGCCTGGAGCTCGGGAGGTGGAAGCGAAAAACTGTTTTTT.

The chain carries TRBV7-7 and TRBJ1-1; D is undetermined. Germline V CDR1 and CDR2: SSHAT, FNYEAQ (reference sequence). V was shortened by 2 bases and J by 5 bases, with 9 bases between the two germline ends. This CDR3 region has 13 residues. CDR3 amino acids: CASSLTVQTEAFF. The DNA for the CDR3 is TGTGCCAGCAGCTTAACCGTTCAGACTGAAGCTTTCTTT.

The V call is TRBV19, the J call TRBJ1-2; D is undetermined. V lost 3 bases to trimming and J lost 6 bases, with 14 bases between them. Germline V CDR1 and CDR2: LNHDA, SQIVND (reference sequence). This CDR3 has 14 amino acids. The CDR3 protein is CASSMRPEPNGYTF. In nucleotides, the CDR3 is TGTGCCAGTAGTATGCGTCCGGAGCCGAATGGCTACACCTTC.